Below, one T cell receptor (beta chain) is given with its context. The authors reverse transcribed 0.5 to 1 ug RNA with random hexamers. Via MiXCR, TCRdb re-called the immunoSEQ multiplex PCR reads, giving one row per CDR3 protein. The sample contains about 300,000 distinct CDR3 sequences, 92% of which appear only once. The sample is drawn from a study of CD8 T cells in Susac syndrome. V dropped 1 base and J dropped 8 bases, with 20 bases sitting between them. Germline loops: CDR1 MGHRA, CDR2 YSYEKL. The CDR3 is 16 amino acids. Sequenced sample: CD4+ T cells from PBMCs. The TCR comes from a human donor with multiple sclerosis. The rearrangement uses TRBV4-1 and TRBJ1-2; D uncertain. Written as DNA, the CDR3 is TGCGCCAGCAGCCAAGCTCCACGAGGGCCTCGAGCCGGCTACACCTTC. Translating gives CASSQAPRGPRAGYTF.